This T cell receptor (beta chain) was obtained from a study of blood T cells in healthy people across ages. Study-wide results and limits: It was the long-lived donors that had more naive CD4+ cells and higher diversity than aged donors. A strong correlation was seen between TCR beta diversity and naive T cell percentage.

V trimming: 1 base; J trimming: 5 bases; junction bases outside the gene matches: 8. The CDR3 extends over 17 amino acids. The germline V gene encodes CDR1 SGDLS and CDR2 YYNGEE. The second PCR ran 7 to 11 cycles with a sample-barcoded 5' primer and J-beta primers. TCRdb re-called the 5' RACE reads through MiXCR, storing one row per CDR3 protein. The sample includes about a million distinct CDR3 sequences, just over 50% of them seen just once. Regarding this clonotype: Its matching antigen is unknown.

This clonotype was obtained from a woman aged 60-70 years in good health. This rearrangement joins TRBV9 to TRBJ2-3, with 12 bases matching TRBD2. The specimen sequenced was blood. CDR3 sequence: CASSVSRLAGAGDTQYF. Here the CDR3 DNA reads TGTGCCAGCAGCGTATCCCGACTAGCGGGAGCGGGAGATACGCAGTATTTT.